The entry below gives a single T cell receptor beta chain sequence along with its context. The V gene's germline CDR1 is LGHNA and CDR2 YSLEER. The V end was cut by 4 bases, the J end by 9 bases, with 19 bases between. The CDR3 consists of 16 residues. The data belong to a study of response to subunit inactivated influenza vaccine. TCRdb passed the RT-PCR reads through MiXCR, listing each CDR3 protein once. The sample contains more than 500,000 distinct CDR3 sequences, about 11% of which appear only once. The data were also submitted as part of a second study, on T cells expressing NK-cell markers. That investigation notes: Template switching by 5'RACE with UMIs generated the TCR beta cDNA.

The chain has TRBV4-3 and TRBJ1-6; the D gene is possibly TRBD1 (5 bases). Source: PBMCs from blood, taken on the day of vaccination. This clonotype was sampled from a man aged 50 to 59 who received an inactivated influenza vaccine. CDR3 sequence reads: CASSRNVGQGGSPLHF. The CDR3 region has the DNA TGCGCCAGCAGCCGGAATGTAGGGCAGGGAGGTTCACCCCTCCACTTT.